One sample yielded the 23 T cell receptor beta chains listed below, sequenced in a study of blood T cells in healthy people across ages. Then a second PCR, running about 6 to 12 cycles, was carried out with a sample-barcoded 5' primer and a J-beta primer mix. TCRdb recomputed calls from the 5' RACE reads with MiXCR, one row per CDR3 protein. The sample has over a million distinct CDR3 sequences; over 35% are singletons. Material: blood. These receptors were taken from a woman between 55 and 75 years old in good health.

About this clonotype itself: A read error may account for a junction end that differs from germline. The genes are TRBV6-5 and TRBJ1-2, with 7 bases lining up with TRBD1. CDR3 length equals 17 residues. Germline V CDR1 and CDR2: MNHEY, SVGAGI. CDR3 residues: CASSSDLIRTGIHGYIF. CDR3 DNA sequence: TGTGCCAGCAGTTCCGACTTAATAAGGACAGGAATCCATGGCTACATCTTC.

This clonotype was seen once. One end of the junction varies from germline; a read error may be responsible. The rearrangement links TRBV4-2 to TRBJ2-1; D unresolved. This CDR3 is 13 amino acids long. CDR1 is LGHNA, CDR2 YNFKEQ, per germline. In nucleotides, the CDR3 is TGTACCAGCAGCCAAGATGTCCCGGACGAGCAGTTCTTC. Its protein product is CTSSQDVPDEQFF.

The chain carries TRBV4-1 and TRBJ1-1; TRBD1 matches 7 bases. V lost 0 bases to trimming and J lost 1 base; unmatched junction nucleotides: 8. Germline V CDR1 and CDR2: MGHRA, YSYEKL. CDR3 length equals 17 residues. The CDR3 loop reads CASSQEPQGPRNTEAFF. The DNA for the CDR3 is TGCGCCAGCAGCCAAGAACCACAGGGGCCGAGGAACACTGAAGCTTTCTTT.

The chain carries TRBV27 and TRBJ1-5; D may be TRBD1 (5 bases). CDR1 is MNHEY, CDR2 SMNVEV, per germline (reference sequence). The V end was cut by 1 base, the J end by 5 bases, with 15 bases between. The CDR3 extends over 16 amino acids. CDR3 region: CASSLYGGEGDQPQHF. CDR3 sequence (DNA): TGTGCCAGCAGTTTATATGGGGGGGAGGGCGATCAGCCCCAGCATTTT.

The CDR3 sequence is CASSYRPAGPPQETQYF. As DNA, the CDR3 is TGTGCCAGCAGTTACCGACCCGCTGGGCCGCCGCAAGAGACCCAGTACTTC. The chain joins TRBV6-5 to TRBJ2-5; D uncertain. This CDR3 is built from 17 residues. V was clipped by 2 bases and J by 2 bases, with 18 bases between them. CDR1 MNHEY and CDR2 SVGAGI come from the germline V gene.

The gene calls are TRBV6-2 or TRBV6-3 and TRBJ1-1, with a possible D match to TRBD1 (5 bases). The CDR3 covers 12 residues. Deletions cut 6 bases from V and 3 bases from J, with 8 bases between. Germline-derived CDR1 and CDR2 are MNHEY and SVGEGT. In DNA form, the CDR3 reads TGTGCCAGCAGACCGGGACACACTGAAGCTTTCTTT. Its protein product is CASRPGHTEAFF.

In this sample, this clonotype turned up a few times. The CDR3 DNA sequence: TGTGCCAGCAGTTACTCTACAGGTTGGGATGGCTACACCTTC. Its translation: CASSYSTGWDGYTF. The V call is TRBV6-2 or TRBV6-3, the J call TRBJ1-2; a possible D gene is TRBD1 (5 bases). V was pared by 0 bases and J by 6 bases, with 11 bases between. CDR3 size: 14 residues. The germline V gene has CDR1 MNHEY and CDR2 SVGEGT.

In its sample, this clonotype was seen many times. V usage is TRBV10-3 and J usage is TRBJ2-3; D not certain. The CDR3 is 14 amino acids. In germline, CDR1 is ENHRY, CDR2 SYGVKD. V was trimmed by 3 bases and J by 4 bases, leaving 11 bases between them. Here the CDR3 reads CAISEEETADTQYF. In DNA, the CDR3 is TGTGCCATCAGTGAAGAGGAAACCGCAGATACGCAGTATTTT.

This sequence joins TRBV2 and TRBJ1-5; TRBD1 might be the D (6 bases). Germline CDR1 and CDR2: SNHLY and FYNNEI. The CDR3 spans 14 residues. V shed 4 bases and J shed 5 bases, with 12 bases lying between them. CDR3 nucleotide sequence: TGTGCCAGCAGTGCGGACAGCCGGGATCAGCCCCAGCATTTT. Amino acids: CASSADSRDQPQHF. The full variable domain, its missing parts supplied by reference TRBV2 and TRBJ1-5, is EPEVTQTPSHQVTQMGQEVILRCVPISNHLYFYWYRQILGQKVEFLVSFYNNEISEKSEIFDDQFSVERPDGSNFTLKIRSTKLEDSAMYFCASSADSRDQPQHFGDGTRLSIL.

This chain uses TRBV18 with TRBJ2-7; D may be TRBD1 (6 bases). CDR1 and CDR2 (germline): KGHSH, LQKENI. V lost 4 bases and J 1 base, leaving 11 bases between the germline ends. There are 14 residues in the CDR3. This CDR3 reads CASSRLQGSYEQYF. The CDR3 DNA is TGTGCCAGCTCACGTCTACAGGGTTCCTACGAGCAGTACTTC.

CDR3 nucleotides: TGCGCCAGCAGCCAAGAGAGGGTAGGACCCCACGAGCAGTACTTC. Translation: CASSQERVGPHEQYF. This chain uses TRBV4-1 with TRBJ2-7, with TRBD2 as a possible D gene (5 bases). Germline values: CDR1 MGHRA, CDR2 YSYEKL. The ends were cut back, 0 bases at V and 5 bases at J, with 14 bases in the middle. This CDR3 region has 15 residues.

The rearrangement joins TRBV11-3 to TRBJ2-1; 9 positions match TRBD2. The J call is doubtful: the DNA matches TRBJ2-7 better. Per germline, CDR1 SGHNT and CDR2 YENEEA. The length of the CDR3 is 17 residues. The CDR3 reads CASSLGLAASSYNEQYF. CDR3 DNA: TGTGCCAGCAGCTTAGGACTAGCGGCTAGCTCCTACAATGAGCAGTACTTC.

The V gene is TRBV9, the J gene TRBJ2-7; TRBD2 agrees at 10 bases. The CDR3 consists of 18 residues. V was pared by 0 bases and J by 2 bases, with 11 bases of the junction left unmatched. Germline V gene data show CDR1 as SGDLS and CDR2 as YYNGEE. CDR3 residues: CASSVEDWVAGGAYEQYF. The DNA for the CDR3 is TGTGCCAGCAGCGTAGAGGATTGGGTAGCGGGAGGTGCCTACGAGCAGTACTTC.

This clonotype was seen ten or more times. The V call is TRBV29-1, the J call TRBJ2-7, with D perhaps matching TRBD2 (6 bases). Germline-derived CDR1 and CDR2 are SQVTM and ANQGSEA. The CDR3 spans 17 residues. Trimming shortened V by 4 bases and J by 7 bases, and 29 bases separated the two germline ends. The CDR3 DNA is TGCAGCGTTGCAAAAAAATTGGGGGTTGAGAAAGGGAGGGAGCAGTACTTC. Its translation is CSVAKKLGVEKGREQYF.

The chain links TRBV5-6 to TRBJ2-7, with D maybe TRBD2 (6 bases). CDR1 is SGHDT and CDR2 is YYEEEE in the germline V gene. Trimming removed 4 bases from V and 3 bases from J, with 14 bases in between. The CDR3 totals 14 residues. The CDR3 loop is CASSPGLPRYEQYF. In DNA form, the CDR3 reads TGTGCCAGCAGCCCGGGACTCCCCCGCTACGAGCAGTACTTC.

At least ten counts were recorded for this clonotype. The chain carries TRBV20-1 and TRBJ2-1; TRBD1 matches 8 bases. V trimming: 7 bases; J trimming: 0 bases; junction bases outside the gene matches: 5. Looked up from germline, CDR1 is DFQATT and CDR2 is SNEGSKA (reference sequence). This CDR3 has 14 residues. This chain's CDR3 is CSGAGQDSYNEQFF. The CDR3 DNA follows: TGCAGTGGCGCGGGACAGGACTCCTACAATGAGCAGTTCTTC.

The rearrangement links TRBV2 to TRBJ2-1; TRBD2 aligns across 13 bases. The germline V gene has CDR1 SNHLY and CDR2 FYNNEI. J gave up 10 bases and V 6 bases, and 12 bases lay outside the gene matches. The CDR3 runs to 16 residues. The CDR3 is CASSRLAGGRLSEQFF. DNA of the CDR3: TGTGCCAGCAGCCGACTAGCGGGGGGTCGCCTGTCAGAGCAGTTCTTC.

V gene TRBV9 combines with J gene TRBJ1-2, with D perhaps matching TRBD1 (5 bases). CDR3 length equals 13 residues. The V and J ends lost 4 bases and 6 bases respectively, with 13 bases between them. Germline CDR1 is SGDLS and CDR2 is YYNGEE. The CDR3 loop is CASSNGAGDGYTF. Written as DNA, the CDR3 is TGTGCCAGCAGCAATGGGGCAGGTGATGGCTACACCTTC. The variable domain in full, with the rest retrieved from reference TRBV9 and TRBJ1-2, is DSGVTQTPKHLITATGQRVTLRCSPRSGDLSVYWYQQSLDQGLQFLIQYYNGEERAKGNILERFSAQQFPDLHSELNLSSLELGDSALYFCASSNGAGDGYTFGSGTRLTVV.

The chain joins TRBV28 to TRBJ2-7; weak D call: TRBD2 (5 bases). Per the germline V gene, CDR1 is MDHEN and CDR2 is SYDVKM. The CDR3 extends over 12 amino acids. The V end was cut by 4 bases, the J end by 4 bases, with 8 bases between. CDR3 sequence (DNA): TGTGCCAGCAGTTCTACTAGATACGAGCAGTACTTC. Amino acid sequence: CASSSTRYEQYF.

DNA for the CDR3: TGTGCCAGCGGTACCTTTTACGAGCAGTACTTC. Its translation is CASGTFYEQYF. This rearrangement joins TRBV2 to TRBJ2-7, with D hard to call. Trimming removed 8 bases from V and 4 bases from J, with 9 bases in between. The V gene's germline CDR1 is SNHLY and CDR2 FYNNEI. There are 11 residues in the CDR3.

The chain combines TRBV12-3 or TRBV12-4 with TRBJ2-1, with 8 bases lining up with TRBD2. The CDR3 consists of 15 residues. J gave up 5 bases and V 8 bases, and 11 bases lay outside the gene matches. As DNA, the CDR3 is TGTGCCAGCTTAGGGACTAGGAGGGATAACAATGAGCAGTTCTTC. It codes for CASLGTRRDNNEQFF.

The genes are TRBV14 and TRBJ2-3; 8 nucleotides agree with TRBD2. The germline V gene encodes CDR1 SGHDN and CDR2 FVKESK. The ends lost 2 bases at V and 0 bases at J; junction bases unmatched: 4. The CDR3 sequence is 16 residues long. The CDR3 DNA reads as TGTGCCAGCAGCCAACGAGCGGGAGCGAGCACAGATACGCAGTATTTT. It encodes CASSQRAGASTDTQYF.

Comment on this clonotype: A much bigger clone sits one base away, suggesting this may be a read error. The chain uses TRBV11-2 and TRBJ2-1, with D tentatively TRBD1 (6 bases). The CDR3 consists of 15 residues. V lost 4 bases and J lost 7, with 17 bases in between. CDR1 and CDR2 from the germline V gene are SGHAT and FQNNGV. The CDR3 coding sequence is TGTGCCAGCAGCTCCCTCGGGTCAGGGGCGAATGAGCAGTTCTTC. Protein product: CASSSLGSGANEQFF. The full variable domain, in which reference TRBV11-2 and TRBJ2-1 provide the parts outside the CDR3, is EAGVAQSPRYKIIEKRQSVAFWCNPISGHATLYWYQQILGQGPKLLIQFQNNGVVDDSQLPKDRFSAERLKGVDSTLKIQPAKLEDSAVYLCASSSLGSGANEQFFGPGTRLTVL.